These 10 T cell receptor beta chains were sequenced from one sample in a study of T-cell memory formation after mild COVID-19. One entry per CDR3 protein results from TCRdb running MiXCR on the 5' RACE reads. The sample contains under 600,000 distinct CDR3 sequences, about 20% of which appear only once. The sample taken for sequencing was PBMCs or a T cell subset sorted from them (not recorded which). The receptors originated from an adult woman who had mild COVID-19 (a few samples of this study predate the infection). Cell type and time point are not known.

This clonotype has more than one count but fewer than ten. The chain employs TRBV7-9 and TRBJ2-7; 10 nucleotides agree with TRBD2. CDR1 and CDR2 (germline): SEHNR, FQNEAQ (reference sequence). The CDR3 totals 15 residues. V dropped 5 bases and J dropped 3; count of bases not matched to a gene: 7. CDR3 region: CASSPQRGGHYEQYF. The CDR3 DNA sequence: TGTGCCAGCAGCCCCCAGCGGGGGGGCCACTACGAGCAGTACTTC. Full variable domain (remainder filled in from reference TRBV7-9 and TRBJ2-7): DTGVSQNPRHKITKRGQNVTFRCDPISEHNRLYWYRQTLGQGPEFLTYFQNEAQLEKSRLLSDRFSAERPKGSFSTLEIQRTEQGDSAMYLCASSPQRGGHYEQYFGPGTRLTVT.

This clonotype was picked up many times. As DNA, the CDR3 is TGTGCCAGCAGCTGGGGAGGGCCTGACTATGGCTACACCTTC. Amino acids: CASSWGGPDYGYTF. The chain has TRBV27 and TRBJ1-2; no clear D. V gave up 6 bases and J gave up 3 bases, with 14 bases separating them. The CDR3 is made up of 14 amino acids. Germline loops: CDR1 MNHEY, CDR2 SMNVEV (reference sequence).

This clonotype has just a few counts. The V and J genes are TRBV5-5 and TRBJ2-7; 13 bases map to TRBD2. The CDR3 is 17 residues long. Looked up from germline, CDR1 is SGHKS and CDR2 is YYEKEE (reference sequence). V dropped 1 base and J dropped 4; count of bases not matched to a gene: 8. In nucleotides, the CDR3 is TGTGCCAGCAGCTTGACTAGCGGGGGGGCGGCGCCTTACGAGCAGTACTTC. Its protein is CASSLTSGGAAPYEQYF.

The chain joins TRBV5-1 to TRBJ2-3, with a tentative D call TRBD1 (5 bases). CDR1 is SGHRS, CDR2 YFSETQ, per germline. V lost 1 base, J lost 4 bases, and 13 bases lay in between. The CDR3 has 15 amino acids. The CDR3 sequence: CASSLNRKDPDTQYF. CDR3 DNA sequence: TGCGCCAGCAGCTTGAACAGGAAGGATCCAGATACGCAGTATTTT.

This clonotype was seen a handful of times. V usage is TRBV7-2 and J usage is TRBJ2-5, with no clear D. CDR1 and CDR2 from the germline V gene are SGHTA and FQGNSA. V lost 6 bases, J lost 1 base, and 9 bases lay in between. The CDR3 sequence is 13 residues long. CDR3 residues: CASSGQLQETQYF. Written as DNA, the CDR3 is TGTGCCAGCAGTGGGCAGCTCCAAGAGACCCAGTACTTC.

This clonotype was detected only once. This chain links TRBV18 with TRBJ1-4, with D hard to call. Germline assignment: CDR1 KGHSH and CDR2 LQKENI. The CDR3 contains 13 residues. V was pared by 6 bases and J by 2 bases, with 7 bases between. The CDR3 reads CASSGVTNEKLFF. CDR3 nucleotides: TGTGCCAGCTCGGGAGTCACTAATGAAAAACTGTTTTTT.

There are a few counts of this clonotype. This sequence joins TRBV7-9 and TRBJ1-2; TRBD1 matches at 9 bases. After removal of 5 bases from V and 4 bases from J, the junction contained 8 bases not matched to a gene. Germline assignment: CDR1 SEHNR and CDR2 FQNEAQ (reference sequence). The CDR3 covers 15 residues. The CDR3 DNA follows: TGTGCCAGCAGCCAGATCGCGGACAGGGGCTATGGCTACACCTTC. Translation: CASSQIADRGYGYTF.

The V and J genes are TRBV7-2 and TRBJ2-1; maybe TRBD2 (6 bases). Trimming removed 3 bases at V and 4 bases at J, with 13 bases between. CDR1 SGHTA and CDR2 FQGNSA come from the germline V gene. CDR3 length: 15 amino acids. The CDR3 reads CASSFEAGIYNEQFF. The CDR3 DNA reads TGTGCCAGCAGCTTTGAGGCGGGAATATACAATGAGCAGTTCTTC.

CDR3 bases: TGTGCCAGCAGCTTAGCACATGGAGTGAACACTGAAGCTTTCTTT. Translated: CASSLAHGVNTEAFF. The J gene is TRBJ1-1, the V gene TRBV11-1; D gene unclear. Trimming removed 0 bases from V and 0 bases from J, with 8 bases in between. Germline assignment: CDR1 SGHAT and CDR2 FQDESV (reference sequence). This CDR3 region has 15 residues.

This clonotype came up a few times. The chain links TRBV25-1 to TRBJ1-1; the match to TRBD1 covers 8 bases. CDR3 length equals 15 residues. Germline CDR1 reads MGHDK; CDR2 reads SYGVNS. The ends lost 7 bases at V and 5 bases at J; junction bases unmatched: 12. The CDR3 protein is CASTSPGQGGTEAFF. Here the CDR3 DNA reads TGTGCCAGCACCTCCCCCGGACAGGGAGGGACTGAAGCTTTCTTT.